This entry describes one T cell receptor beta chain. What it binds is unknown. This record belongs to a study of radiotherapy plus CTLA-4 blockade in lung cancer. In the study overall: Objective response was observed in about 19% of patients, and disease control in roughly 31%. Findings and caveats of the study: Reportedly, early blood T cell clone dynamics best predicted response, with interferon-beta.

The V and J ends lost 8 bases and 9 bases respectively, with 17 bases between them. The CDR3 extends over 12 amino acids. The germline gives CDR1 MNHEY, CDR2 SVGAGI. The method was immunoSEQ multiplex PCR; TCRdb's version includes in-frame clones alone and lacks a portion of them. The sample contains 120,000 or so clones, about 90% of which appear only once. The TCR sequence derives from a human donor with non-small cell lung cancer that progressed on radiotherapy plus ipilimumab. Sequenced here: peripheral blood, sampled from a patient treated with radiotherapy plus ipilimumab. J is TRBJ2-7 and V is TRBV6-5; maybe TRBD2 (7 bases). The CDR3 region has the DNA TGTGCCAGCCGGGAGGCAGGGGTTCGGCAGTACTTC. This sequence encodes CASREAGVRQYF.